This is a list of T cell receptor beta chains from one sample in a study of cytotoxic CD8 clonotypes in ibrutinib-treated CLL. The assay was immunoSEQ multiplex PCR, and TCRdb's table has in-frame clones only and misses some. The sample contains 19,000 or so clones, 55% to 80% of which appear only once. Source: PBMCs, taken after 12 months of ibrutinib treatment. These receptors were taken from a human donor with chronic lymphocytic leukemia. Each CDR3 is given with its conserved first and last residue.

v_call: TRBV13; j_call: TRBJ2-7; cdr3_aa: CASSLGLLGQATYEQYF
v_call: TRBV10-3; j_call: TRBJ2-1; cdr3_aa: CAISALSGTSGDNEQFF
v_call: TRBV18; j_call: TRBJ1-3; cdr3_aa: CASSRNPISSGNTIYF
v_call: TRBV11-2; j_call: TRBJ2-5; cdr3_aa: CASSQMSETQYF
v_call: TRBV18; j_call: TRBJ2-2; cdr3_aa: CASSPPGQSTGELFF
v_call: TRBV30; j_call: TRBJ2-3; cdr3_aa: CAWSVVGGSTDTQYF
v_call: TRBV10-3; j_call: TRBJ2-1; cdr3_aa: CALGDSAYNEQFF
v_call: TRBV7-2; j_call: TRBJ2-1; cdr3_aa: CASSLRGLATPESYNEQFF
v_call: TRBV27; j_call: TRBJ2-1; cdr3_aa: CASSPGLAELLLYNEQFF
v_call: TRBV11-2; j_call: TRBJ1-1; cdr3_aa: CASSLALDGEGTEAFF
v_call: TRBV5-6; j_call: TRBJ2-1; cdr3_aa: CAAGGGKGEQFF
v_call: TRBV29-1; j_call: TRBJ2-7; cdr3_aa: CSPEPGLGWSEQYF
v_call: TRBV5-4; j_call: TRBJ2-2; cdr3_aa: CASSLVGTSGRRAGELFF
v_call: TRBV10-3; j_call: TRBJ2-2; cdr3_aa: CAITPGLAGEGELFF
v_call: TRBV7-9; j_call: TRBJ2-1; cdr3_aa: CASSRTSGWYNEQFF
v_call: TRBV7-3; j_call: TRBJ1-1; cdr3_aa: CASSSAPDGNTEAFF
v_call: TRBV5-4; j_call: TRBJ2-1; cdr3_aa: CASSLAPREGNEQFF
v_call: TRBV9; j_call: TRBJ1-4; cdr3_aa: CASSSNEKLFF
v_call: TRBV18; j_call: TRBJ2-5; cdr3_aa: CASSPTSGRGETQYF
v_call: TRBV6-5; j_call: TRBJ2-5; cdr3_aa: CASSYGTGQETQYF
v_call: TRBV19; j_call: TRBJ2-7; cdr3_aa: CASSIGLAGAAYEQYF
v_call: TRBV19; j_call: TRBJ1-5; cdr3_aa: CASRSPRGEDSNQPQHF
v_call: TRBV6-1; j_call: TRBJ2-1; cdr3_aa: CASSEDGVRDRAYNEQFF
v_call: TRBV4-1; j_call: TRBJ2-7; cdr3_aa: CASSPTNQRIYEQYF
v_call: TRBV14; j_call: TRBJ2-7; cdr3_aa: CASSQVLGYEQYF
v_call: TRBV6-1; j_call: TRBJ2-3; cdr3_aa: CASSEATGGADTQYF
v_call: TRBV10-1; j_call: TRBJ2-1; cdr3_aa: CASSEITSGENNEQFF
v_call: TRBV5-6; j_call: TRBJ2-1; cdr3_aa: CASSWRLNEQFF
v_call: TRBV9; j_call: TRBJ2-7; cdr3_aa: CASSVFGLEVDEQYF
v_call: TRBV28; j_call: TRBJ2-5; cdr3_aa: CASLRGETQYF
v_call: TRBV29-1; j_call: TRBJ1-5; cdr3_aa: CSVEEGDKPQHF
v_call: TRBV12-5; j_call: TRBJ2-5; cdr3_aa: CASGWGTRKQETQYF
v_call: TRBV5-1; j_call: TRBJ2-2; cdr3_aa: CASSLRLDNPGELFF
v_call: TRBV7-8; j_call: TRBJ2-7; cdr3_aa: CASNLWQGDEQYF
v_call: TRBV10-3; j_call: TRBJ2-3; cdr3_aa: CAISGQGAQYF
v_call: TRBV14; j_call: TRBJ1-1; cdr3_aa: CASSHRGSNTEAFF
v_call: TRBV10-2; j_call: TRBJ1-5; cdr3_aa: CASSRDRAFDSNQPQHF
v_call: TRBV7-9; j_call: TRBJ2-3; cdr3_aa: CASSFGGTSTDTQYF
v_call: TRBV7-9; j_call: TRBJ1-3; cdr3_aa: CASSSAAGSGNTIYF
v_call: TRBV28; j_call: TRBJ1-5; cdr3_aa: CASSNTGGRNQPQHF
v_call: TRBV7-3; j_call: TRBJ2-2; cdr3_aa: CASSSGLAGGPGTGELFF
v_call: TRBV4-2; j_call: TRBJ2-7; cdr3_aa: CASSHPWTSGREGYEQYF